The source of this TCR beta chain is a study of T cell responses to AZD1222 COVID-19 vaccine. Study-wide findings and caveats: Per reports, nearly half of all spike-specific TCRs target regions that are unmutated in variants. Baseline serostatus was positive in only a handful of AZD1222 recipients.

Regarding this clone: The antigen is unknown.

Germline-derived CDR1 and CDR2 are GTSNPN and SVGIG (reference sequence). This CDR3 contains 12 residues. Trimming took 2 bases from V and 6 from J, leaving 7 bases between them. Sequencing used immunoSEQ multiplex PCR; TCRdb keeps in-frame clones, though not all of them. The sample includes around 53,000 clones, approximately 86% of them seen just once. The sample in question was peripheral blood, obtained 28 days after the second AZD1222 dose. This TCR was sampled from an adult who received the AZD1222 COVID-19 vaccine. The V call is TRBV30, the J call TRBJ2-2, with no clear D. The CDR3, as DNA: TGTGCCTGGAGTACGTCCTCCGGGGAGCTGTTTTTT. Protein sequence: CAWSTSSGELFF.